Following are 12 T cell receptor beta chains from one sample sequenced in a study of blood T cell repertoires in COVID-19. The assay was immunoSEQ multiplex PCR, and TCRdb's table has in-frame clones only and misses some. Of just over 300,000 clones listed, just over 85% were seen once; the top ten hold around 4.6%. Sequencing was done on a sample of PBMCs or T cells enriched from blood (not recorded which). The receptors were sampled from a man between 25 and 39 years old who had recovered from COVID-19.

The chain's CDR3 is CASSLDRASDEQYF. CDR3 nucleotide sequence: TGTGCCAGCAGCTTAGACAGGGCATCCGACGAGCAGTACTTC. V gene TRBV7-9 combines with J gene TRBJ2-7; weak D call: TRBD1 (6 bases). Germline V gives CDR1 SEHNR, CDR2 FQNEAQ (reference sequence). Between the trimmed V and J ends, which lost 1 base and 5 bases, there was a span of 12 bases. CDR3 size: 14 residues.

CDR3 coding DNA: TGTGCCTGGAGGACTAGCGGGTTCTACGAGCAGTACTTC. Residues: CAWRTSGFYEQYF. V is TRBV30 and J is TRBJ2-7; TRBD2 aligns across 10 bases. This CDR3 has 13 amino acids. Germline trimming cut 3 bases from V and 3 bases from J; bases unmatched to any gene: 2. Looked up from germline, CDR1 is GTSNPN and CDR2 is SVGIG (reference sequence).

Points on this clone: The same CDR3 arises from other DNA sequences in this sample as well. This rearrangement joins TRBV5-5 to TRBJ2-7, with D perhaps TRBD2 (6 bases). The germline V gene has CDR1 SGHKS and CDR2 YYEKEE (reference sequence). The CDR3 is made up of 14 amino acids. V dropped 6 bases and J dropped 4 bases, with 17 bases sitting between them. CDR3 sequence: CASTLLRDSYEQYF. For the CDR3, the DNA is TGTGCCAGCACTCTCCTCCGGGACTCTTACGAGCAGTACTTC.

The genes are TRBV7-6 and TRBJ1-6, with D possibly matching TRBD1 (6 bases). Trimming took 5 bases from V and 6 from J, leaving 14 bases between them. The CDR3 consists of 15 residues. Germline values: CDR1 SGHVS, CDR2 FNYEAQ. CDR3 bases: TGTGCCAGCAGCCCCATTCAGGGGATTAATTCACCCCTCCACTTT. This codes for CASSPIQGINSPLHF.

This chain links TRBV21-1 with TRBJ1-5. TRBV21-1 is reported as a pseudogene. The CDR3 runs 14 residues. The CDR3 sequence is CASSKRGSNQPQHF. In DNA, the CDR3 is TGTGCCAGCAGCAAGCGCGGTAGCAATCAGCCCCAGCATTTT.

This rearrangement joins TRBV5-1 to TRBJ2-7; 7 nucleotides match TRBD1. Per germline, CDR1 SGHRS and CDR2 YFSETQ. CDR3 length: 16 amino acids. The J segment lost 3 bases and the V segment lost 0 bases, leaving 9 bases of the junction unmatched. CDR3 sequence (DNA): TGCGCCAGCAGCTTGGAGGGACAGTCCGGGGTCTACGAGCAGTACTTC. It yields the protein CASSLEGQSGVYEQYF.

The CDR3 DNA follows: TGCAGTGCTAGTCCGAGGACTAGCGGGGCAAACACCGGGGAGCTGTTTTTT. Its translation is CSASPRTSGANTGELFF. The genes are TRBV20-1 and TRBJ2-2, with 12 nucleotides matching TRBD2. CDR1 and CDR2 (germline): DFQATT, SNEGSKA (reference sequence). The CDR3 runs 17 residues. Unmatched junction bases numbered 7, after V lost 3 bases and J lost 2 bases.

This clone was detected a few times. J is TRBJ2-5 and V is TRBV25-1; 12 bases match TRBD2. The germline CDR1 and CDR2 sequences are MGHDK and SYGVNS. V was pared by 4 bases and J by 1 base, with 7 bases of the junction left unmatched. The length of the CDR3 is 17 residues. The CDR3 coding sequence is TGTGCCAGCAGTGTACTAGCGGGAGGAAGTGGCCAAGAGACCCAGTACTTC. Translated, it gives CASSVLAGGSGQETQYF.

CDR3 sequence (DNA): TGTGCCAGTGGGACAGCCCTTTCTGGAAACACCATATATTTT. Encoded protein: CASGTALSGNTIYF. This chain joins TRBV19 and TRBJ1-3, with 7 bases aligning to TRBD1. Losses at the gene ends were 8 bases for V and 1 base for J; bases not matched to a gene: 5. CDR3 length: 14 residues. In germline, CDR1 is LNHDA, CDR2 SQIVND (reference sequence). Complete variable domain (other parts from reference TRBV19 and TRBJ1-3): DGGITQSPKYLFRKEGQNVTLSCEQNLNHDAMYWYRQDPGQGLRLIYYSQIVNDFQKGDIAEGYSVSREKKESFPLTVTSAQKNPTAFYLCASGTALSGNTIYFGEGSWLTVV.

This chain uses TRBV12-5 with TRBJ1-6; maybe TRBD1 (5 bases). With 7 bases removed from V and 3 bases from J, the gap between germline ends came to 7 bases. CDR1 is LGHNT and CDR2 is FRNRAP in the germline V gene. The CDR3 is 13 residues long. The CDR3 protein is CASAGDYNSPLHF. The CDR3 DNA reads TGTGCTAGTGCGGGGGACTATAATTCACCCCTCCACTTT.

The chain is built from TRBV11-2 and TRBJ2-4, with 8 bases that match TRBD1. Germline CDR1 is SGHAT and CDR2 is FQNNGV. The CDR3 has 18 amino acids. With 6 bases clipped from V and 1 base from J, the junction kept 14 bases outside the gene matches. The CDR3 bases are TGTGCCAGCAGTGCGGAGACAGGGGTGGCAACGGCCAAAAACATTCAGTACTTC. Translating it yields CASSAETGVATAKNIQYF.

The chain couples TRBV11-1 to TRBJ2-7; 11 bases fit TRBD2. The length of the CDR3 is 18 residues. Germline V gives CDR1 SGHAT, CDR2 FQDESV (reference sequence). V shed 0 bases and J 0 bases; nucleotides not matched to a gene: 7. Here the CDR3 DNA reads TGTGCCAGCAGCTTAGCGTGGACTAGCGGGTTCAGCTCCTACGAGCAGTACTTC. Translating it yields CASSLAWTSGFSSYEQYF.